Following are 24 T cell receptor beta chains from one sample sequenced in a study of blood T cell repertoires in COVID-19. The repertoire was sequenced with immunoSEQ multiplex PCR; TCRdb's copy has only in-frame clones and lacks some. This table has more than 45,000 clones, under 90% appearing once. Sequenced input: peripheral blood. The receptors originated from a man aged 35-49 years with active COVID-19.

The chain has TRBV28 and TRBJ2-5; weak D call: TRBD2 (5 bases). There are 15 residues in the CDR3. The V end was cut by 4 bases, the J end by 3 bases, with 15 bases between. CDR1 is MDHEN, CDR2 SYDVKM, per germline. For the CDR3, the DNA is TGTGCCAGCAGTTCCTCTAGGAGGTTAAAAGAGACCCAGTACTTC. Its translation is CASSSSRRLKETQYF.

The rearrangement uses TRBV5-4 and TRBJ1-1; 7 bases match TRBD1. V lost 3 bases to trimming and J lost 6 bases; unmatched junction nucleotides: 11. CDR3 length equals 15 residues. CDR1 SGHNT and CDR2 YYREEE come from the germline V gene (reference sequence). This CDR3 reads CASSYRGGGNPEAFF. In nucleotides, the CDR3 is TGTGCCAGCAGCTACAGGGGTGGGGGTAACCCTGAAGCTTTCTTT.

This sequence joins TRBV10-3 and TRBJ2-1; TRBD1 matches at 11 bases. The CDR3 consists of 15 residues. The germline gives CDR1 ENHRY, CDR2 SYGVKD. J lost 8 bases, V lost 6 bases, and 9 bases had no gene match. The CDR3 DNA is TGTGCCATCAGCGGACAGGGGGCGCTAATCTATGAGCAGTTCTTC. It is translated as CAISGQGALIYEQFF.

V and J are TRBV5-4 and TRBJ2-1; TRBD2 matches 13 bases. The junction had 10 bases not matched to a gene; V was cut back by 4 bases and J by 9 bases. This CDR3 is 16 amino acids long. Germline loops: CDR1 SGHNT, CDR2 YYREEE (reference sequence). The CDR3 is CASSGGTSGNIGEQFF. DNA for the CDR3: TGTGCCAGCAGCGGTGGGACTAGCGGGAATATAGGTGAGCAGTTCTTC.

The V call is TRBV9, the J call TRBJ2-2; TRBD1 might be the D (6 bases). V lost 1 base, J lost 4 bases, and 11 bases lay in between. CDR1 is SGDLS and CDR2 is YYNGEE in the germline V gene. The CDR3 runs to 15 residues. Here the CDR3 DNA reads TGTGCCAGCAGCGTATCAGGGGCGCCCACCGGGGAGCTGTTTTTT. As protein: CASSVSGAPTGELFF.

The CDR3 region is CASSQEGGRGDYEQYF. As DNA, the CDR3 is TGCGCCAGCAGCCAAGAAGGAGGGCGGGGTGACTACGAGCAGTACTTC. The chain joins TRBV4-1 to TRBJ2-7, with TRBD2 as a possible D gene (6 bases). This CDR3 spans 16 amino acids. Trimming took off 0 bases at V and 3 bases at J, with 15 bases between the two ends. CDR1 MGHRA and CDR2 YSYEKL come from the germline V gene.

This chain joins TRBV28 and TRBJ1-5; D uncertain. CDR1 is MDHEN, CDR2 SYDVKM, per germline. V lost 8 bases and J 3 bases, leaving 8 bases between the germline ends. The CDR3 is made up of 12 amino acids. The CDR3 coding sequence is TGTGCCAGCCAAGTGGCCAATCAGCCCCAGCATTTT. This encodes CASQVANQPQHF.

The chain has TRBV4-1 and TRBJ1-5; 10 positions agree with TRBD1. This CDR3 region has 17 residues. Trimming removed 4 bases from V and 3 bases from J; junction bases left unmatched: 9. Germline assignment: CDR1 MGHRA and CDR2 YSYEKL. The CDR3 here is CASSLTGGVLVNQPQHF. The CDR3 DNA sequence: TGCGCCAGCAGCCTGACAGGGGGCGTTTTGGTCAATCAGCCCCAGCATTTT.

The chain joins TRBV6-4 to TRBJ1-1, with a weak D call TRBD1 (5 bases). This CDR3 has 13 amino acids. Germline V gives CDR1 MRHNA, CDR2 SNTAGT. Trimming stripped 5 bases from V and 1 base from J, with 8 bases between. The DNA of the CDR3 is TGTGCCAGCAGTAGGGGCGGGAACACTGAAGCTTTCTTT. This codes for CASSRGGNTEAFF.

The DNA for the CDR3 is TGCGCCAGCAGTGAGTCGGTATCGAAGTCGGTCTATGGCTACACCTTC. This codes for CASSESVSKSVYGYTF. The V call is TRBV10-1, the J call TRBJ1-2, with no clear D. The CDR3 sequence is 16 residues long. Trimming removed 0 bases from V and 4 bases from J, with 15 bases in between. From germline, CDR1 is WNHNN and CDR2 SYGVQD (reference sequence).

The rearrangement joins TRBV7-9 to TRBJ1-1; the match to TRBD1 covers 7 bases. In germline, CDR1 is SEHNR, CDR2 FQNEAQ (reference sequence). The CDR3 is made up of 16 amino acids. V shed 4 bases, J shed 4 bases, and the junction held 12 bases outside the gene matches. The DNA of the CDR3 is TGTGCCAGCAGCTCCTCGACAGGGCAGATACTCACTGAAGCTTTCTTT. Translated: CASSSSTGQILTEAFF.

This clone was picked up a small number of times. This chain links TRBV19 with TRBJ2-7, with TRBD2 matching over 8 bases. The CDR3 runs 18 residues. Germline V gives CDR1 LNHDA, CDR2 SQIVND (reference sequence). V gave up 5 bases and J gave up 0 bases; unmatched junction bases: 15. The CDR3 spells CASSPGGRRSGSSYEQYF. DNA for the CDR3: TGTGCCAGTAGTCCGGGGGGGCGGCGTAGCGGAAGCTCCTACGAGCAGTACTTC. The variable domain in full, completed from reference TRBV19 and TRBJ2-7, reads DGGITQSPKYLFRKEGQNVTLSCEQNLNHDAMYWYRQDPGQGLRLIYYSQIVNDFQKGDIAEGYSVSREKKESFPLTVTSAQKNPTAFYLCASSPGGRRSGSSYEQYFGPGTRLTVT.

This clone was detected only once. The chain carries TRBV12-3 or TRBV12-4 and TRBJ2-7; tentative D call: TRBD2 (6 bases). This CDR3 contains 13 residues. The V and J ends lost 3 bases and 3 bases respectively, with 9 bases between them. CDR3 nucleotides: TGTGCCAGCAGTTTCTTCGGGGGCTACGAGCAGTACTTC. Its translation: CASSFFGGYEQYF.

The chain recombines TRBV5-4 with TRBJ1-2, with a weak D call TRBD1 (5 bases). V dropped 4 bases and J dropped 2 bases, with 9 bases sitting between them. Germline V gene sequence: CDR1 SGHNT, CDR2 YYREEE (reference sequence). The CDR3 spans 13 residues. CDR3 bases: TGTGCCAGCAGCACGACAGTCAACTATGGCTACACCTTC. Translated: CASSTTVNYGYTF.

The V call is TRBV19, the J call TRBJ1-1; D might be TRBD1 (5 bases). The CDR3 extends over 12 amino acids. The V gene lost 6 bases and the J gene lost 6 bases, with 11 bases spanning the gap. Germline V CDR1 and CDR2: LNHDA, SQIVND (reference sequence). The CDR3 bases are TGTGCCAGTAGCCCCAGGGTGGCTGAAGCTTTCTTT. Protein product: CASSPRVAEAFF.

The V and J genes are TRBV2 and TRBJ1-5; 8 positions match TRBD1. The junction had 5 bases not matched to a gene; V was cut back by 3 bases and J by 7 bases. Looked up from germline, CDR1 is SNHLY and CDR2 is FYNNEI. CDR3 length: 14 residues. The CDR3 region is CASSESGGQQPQHF. CDR3 coding DNA: TGTGCCAGCAGTGAGTCAGGGGGCCAGCAGCCCCAGCATTTT. Full variable domain (missing parts from reference TRBV2 and TRBJ1-5): EPEVTQTPSHQVTQMGQEVILRCVPISNHLYFYWYRQILGQKVEFLVSFYNNEISEKSEIFDDQFSVERPDGSNFTLKIRSTKLEDSAMYFCASSESGGQQPQHFGDGTRLSIL.

The genes are TRBV3-1 (or the pseudogene TRBV3-2) and TRBJ2-1; 7 bases align to TRBD2. CDR3 length: 15 residues. Germline V lookup: CDR1 LGHDT, CDR2 YNNKEL (reference sequence). The trim removed 4 bases at V and 2 bases at J, leaving 5 bases unmatched. The DNA for the CDR3 is TGTGCCAGCAGCCCAGGACTAGAAGCCTACAATGAGCAGTTCTTC. Its protein is CASSPGLEAYNEQFF.

The J gene is TRBJ2-7, the V gene TRBV4-2; tentative D call: TRBD2 (5 bases). CDR3 length: 13 amino acids. With 4 bases removed from V and 6 bases from J, the gap between germline ends came to 13 bases. Looked up from germline, CDR1 is LGHNA and CDR2 is YNFKEQ. The CDR3 protein is CASSPRVGSEQYF. In DNA form, the CDR3 reads TGTGCCAGCAGCCCCCGGGTGGGGAGCGAGCAGTACTTC.

This clone was detected only a few times. The chain links TRBV30 to TRBJ1-6; a possible D gene is TRBD1 (5 bases). This CDR3 is built from 14 residues. Germline CDR1 and CDR2: GTSNPN and SVGIG (reference sequence). With 0 bases removed from V and 14 bases from J, the gap between germline ends came to 17 bases. CDR3 sequence (DNA): TGTGCCTGGAGTGTACCGGACACCTCAGGGTCCCTCCACTTT. Its translation is CAWSVPDTSGSLHF.

This clone was seen once. The CDR3 here is CASSPRDGSGNTIYF. The CDR3 nucleotides read TGTGCCAGCAGTCCTCGGGATGGATCTGGAAACACCATATATTTT. The gene calls are TRBV27 and TRBJ1-3; D is unresolved. Germline V gives CDR1 MNHEY, CDR2 SMNVEV (reference sequence). The ends were cut back, 5 bases at V and 1 base at J, with 12 bases in the middle. The CDR3 consists of 15 residues.

The chain uses TRBV30 and TRBJ2-5, with D maybe TRBD2 (5 bases). Germline CDR1 and CDR2: GTSNPN and SVGIG (reference sequence). V was trimmed by 0 bases and J by 5 bases, leaving 10 bases between them. The CDR3 runs 13 residues. CDR3 DNA: TGTGCCTGGAGTGTACAGTGGGAGGAGACCCAGTACTTC. Translated: CAWSVQWEETQYF.

The chain recombines TRBV18 with TRBJ1-6, with 10 bases lining up with TRBD1. The CDR3 is 15 residues long. Germline CDR1 reads KGHSH; CDR2 reads LQKENI. Trimming took 0 bases from V and 11 from J; bases not matched to a gene: 4. The CDR3 DNA reads TGTGCCAGCTCACCACCGGGACAGGGGCCACCACCCCTCCACTTT. Translating it yields CASSPPGQGPPPLHF.

V is TRBV4-1 and J is TRBJ1-4; D perhaps matches TRBD1 (5 bases). The germline CDR1 and CDR2 sequences are MGHRA and YSYEKL. V dropped 0 bases and J dropped 8 bases, with 19 bases sitting between them. The CDR3 contains 17 residues. In DNA, the CDR3 is TGCGCCAGCAGCCAAGATTTAGTAGGGGTAATGGGGGAAAAACTGTTTTTT. Its translation is CASSQDLVGVMGEKLFF.

The chain links TRBV7-2 to TRBJ2-1; TRBD2 aligns across 10 bases. CDR3 size: 15 residues. Trimming cost V 5 bases and J 4 bases; bases outside gene matches: 5. Per germline, CDR1 SGHTA and CDR2 FQGNSA. The CDR3: CASSPVGLAYNEQFF. The CDR3 coding sequence is TGTGCCAGCAGCCCAGTGGGACTAGCGTACAATGAGCAGTTCTTC.